The clone carrying this T cell receptor (beta chain) has a handful of counts. This specimen belongs to a study of blood T cell repertoires in COVID-19. Whole-study context: Sources were T cells, B-cell-depleted T cells, or PBMCs; the material itself was cDNA or gDNA.

V gave up 3 bases and J gave up 6 bases, with 12 bases separating them. Germline CDR1 is SQVTM and CDR2 is ANQGSEA. CDR3 length equals 12 residues. The table came from immunoSEQ multiplex PCR; TCRdb's copy has only in-frame clones and leaves some out. The repertoire holds 150,000 to 200,000 clones, with approximately 89% as singletons. Material for sequencing was peripheral blood. The receptor's source is a woman in her twenties or thirties with acute or convalescent COVID-19. The chain combines TRBV29-1 with TRBJ2-7, with D possibly TRBD1 on 6 matching bases. The CDR3 sequence: CSVDSGVSEQYF. CDR3 DNA: TGCAGCGTTGATTCAGGGGTGAGCGAGCAGTACTTC.